This T cell receptor beta chain comes out of a study of a mutant IDH1 vaccine in newly diagnosed glioma. Across the whole study: Patients had received radiotherapy, temozolomide, or both previously, most receiving both.

About this clone: Its antigen is unknown.

This sample's time point: baseline, week 1 (first vaccination visit). Regarding treatment: pre-vaccination baseline after standard-of-care therapy. Astrocytomas that were new, WHO grade 3 or 4, IDH1-mutant and ATRX-lost were present in the donors. Germline V lookup: CDR1 MDHEN, CDR2 SYDVKM. This CDR3 contains 12 residues. Trimming cost V 7 bases and J 3 bases, with 10 bases left between them. Study observations and caveats: Approximately 93% of patients showed vaccine-induced immune responses across multiple MHC alleles.

Profiled with immunoSEQ multiplex PCR; TCRdb holds only in-frame clones, not every one. Here the sample spans 80,000 to 100,000 clones, 82% being singletons. Sequencing was performed on PBMCs, taken from a glioma patient treated with radiotherapy, temozolomide or both. This TCR was recovered from a man aged 35 to 55 with glioma. Some clones in this sample may be carry-over from other donors' samples. The chain carries TRBV28 and TRBJ2-7; D is uncertain. The CDR3 sequence: CASMRQSYEQYF. The CDR3 nucleotides read TGTGCCAGCATGCGACAAAGCTACGAGCAGTACTTC. The full variable domain, with the rest looked up from reference TRBV28 and TRBJ2-7, is DVKVTQSSRYLVKRTGEKVFLECVQDMDHENMFWYRQDPGLGLRLIYFSYDVKMKEKGDIPEGYSVSREKKERFSLILESASTNQTSMYLCASMRQSYEQYFGPGTRLTVT.